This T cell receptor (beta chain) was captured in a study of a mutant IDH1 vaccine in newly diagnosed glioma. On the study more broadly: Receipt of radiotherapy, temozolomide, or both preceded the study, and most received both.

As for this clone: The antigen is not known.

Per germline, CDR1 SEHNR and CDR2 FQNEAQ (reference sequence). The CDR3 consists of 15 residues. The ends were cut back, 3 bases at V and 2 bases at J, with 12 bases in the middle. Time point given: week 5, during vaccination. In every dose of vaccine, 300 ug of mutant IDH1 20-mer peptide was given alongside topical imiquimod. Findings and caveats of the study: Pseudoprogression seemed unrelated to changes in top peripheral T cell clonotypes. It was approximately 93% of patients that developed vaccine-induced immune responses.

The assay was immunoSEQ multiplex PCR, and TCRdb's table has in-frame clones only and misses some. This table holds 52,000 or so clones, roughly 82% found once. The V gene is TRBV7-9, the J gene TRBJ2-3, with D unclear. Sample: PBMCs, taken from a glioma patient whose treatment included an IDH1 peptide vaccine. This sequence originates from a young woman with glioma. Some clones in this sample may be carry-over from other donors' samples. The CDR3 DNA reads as TGTGCCAGCAGCTTTGGGTCCGTACTCACAGATACGCAGTATTTT. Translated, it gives CASSFGSVLTDTQYF.